Each of the 28 T cell receptor beta chains below was sequenced from the same sample in a study of T cell responses to AZD1222 COVID-19 vaccine. Assay used: immunoSEQ multiplex PCR; TCRdb lists only in-frame clones, some missing. The table records some 150,000 clones, just over 90% of them present only once. The source was peripheral blood, collected on day 0 of AZD1222 vaccination. Receptors were obtained from an adult in good health.

This chain joins TRBV7-9 and TRBJ2-4; possibly TRBD2 for D (5 bases). The germline gives CDR1 SEHNR, CDR2 FQNEAQ (reference sequence). V lost 5 bases, J lost 5 bases, and 13 bases lay in between. The CDR3 contains 14 residues. This CDR3 reads CASSPREGENIQYF. CDR3 bases: TGTGCCAGCAGCCCAAGAGAGGGCGAAAACATTCAGTACTTC.

The V gene is TRBV3-1 (or the pseudogene TRBV3-2), the J gene TRBJ1-1; 7 bases fit TRBD1. Germline assignment: CDR1 LGHDT and CDR2 YNNKEL (reference sequence). This CDR3 has 15 amino acids. The junction had 10 bases not matched to a gene; V was cut back by 4 bases and J by 5 bases. CDR3 DNA sequence: TGTGCCAGCAGCCCGACCAGCGACAGGGAGACTGAAGCTTTCTTT. Its protein product is CASSPTSDRETEAFF.

This clone was recorded once. The chain is built from TRBV7-9 and TRBJ1-6; D unresolved. Germline loops: CDR1 SEHNR, CDR2 FQNEAQ (reference sequence). V dropped 5 bases and J dropped 0 bases, with 8 bases sitting between them. The CDR3 has 15 residues. Here the CDR3 DNA reads TGTGCCAGCAGCCGTGAAAGCTCCTATAATTCACCCCTCCACTTT. Its protein is CASSRESSYNSPLHF.

The rearrangement links TRBV12-3 or TRBV12-4 to TRBJ1-1, with 7 bases lining up with TRBD1. The CDR3 covers 13 residues. The ends lost 6 bases at V and 5 bases at J; junction bases unmatched: 6. The CDR3 DNA follows: TGTGCCAGCAGCCCAGGGGGAGGAACTGAAGCTTTCTTT. It specifies CASSPGGGTEAFF.

The chain recombines TRBV4-2 with TRBJ2-7; unclear D gene. The CDR3 is 16 residues long. V gave up 4 bases and J gave up 1 base, with 17 bases separating them. Germline V gene data show CDR1 as LGHNA and CDR2 as YNFKEQ. The CDR3 region has the DNA TGTGCCAGCAGCCCGAGGACGACTGTTCTTTCCTACGAGCAGTACTTC. This translates into CASSPRTTVLSYEQYF.

V gene TRBV27 combines with J gene TRBJ2-1; TRBD1 is a possible D gene (6 bases). Trimming took 2 bases from V and 9 from J, leaving 20 bases between them. The CDR3 is 16 amino acids. Germline V CDR1 and CDR2: MNHEY, SMNVEV (reference sequence). CDR3 in amino acids: CASSLILSVGTPEQFF. The CDR3 DNA reads as TGTGCCAGCAGTTTAATCCTCAGCGTGGGGACACCTGAGCAGTTCTTC.

This clone was found once. This chain links TRBV30 with TRBJ1-1; maybe TRBD1 (6 bases). The CDR3 extends over 11 amino acids. Germline CDR1 reads GTSNPN; CDR2 reads SVGIG (reference sequence). Trimming stripped 0 bases from V and 10 bases from J, with 9 bases between. CDR3 region: CAWSVGGRAFF. DNA of the CDR3: TGTGCCTGGAGTGTAGGGGGGCGAGCTTTCTTT.

This rearrangement joins TRBV13 to TRBJ2-1; perhaps TRBD1 as D (6 bases). The CDR3 contains 19 residues. Trimming removed 1 base at V and 4 bases at J, with 23 bases between. Germline-derived CDR1 and CDR2 are PRHDT and FYEKMQ (reference sequence). CDR3 sequence: CASSLEGFGTGRRYNEQFF. CDR3 DNA sequence: TGTGCCAGCAGCTTAGAGGGTTTTGGTACAGGGCGCCGATACAATGAGCAGTTCTTC.

The chain uses TRBV10-3 and TRBJ1-2, with 8 bases fitting TRBD1. V lost 9 bases and J lost 6; bases outside the gene matches: 9. Germline CDR1 and CDR2: ENHRY and SYGVKD. The CDR3 totals 13 residues. The CDR3 DNA sequence: TGTGCCATTTCCGGGACAGGATCCCATGGCTACACCTTC. It yields the protein CAISGTGSHGYTF.

V usage is TRBV7-8 and J usage is TRBJ1-6, with D hard to call. The CDR3 sequence is 13 residues long. V was clipped by 5 bases and J by 8 bases, with 10 bases between them. Germline V gene lookup returns CDR1 SGHVS and CDR2 FQNEAQ. The CDR3 DNA reads TGTGCCAGCAGCCCTATCCGGGATTCACCCCTCCACTTT. It encodes CASSPIRDSPLHF.

The chain is built from TRBV2 and TRBJ2-7; D might be TRBD1 (6 bases). The V gene's germline CDR1 is SNHLY and CDR2 FYNNEI. Trimming pared 1 base from V and 5 bases from J, leaving 6 bases between. This CDR3 spans 12 amino acids. This CDR3 is CASSEEGDEQYF. The CDR3 region has the DNA TGTGCCAGCAGTGAAGAGGGGGACGAGCAGTACTTC. Drawing the rest from reference TRBV2 and TRBJ2-7, the complete variable domain is EPEVTQTPSHQVTQMGQEVILRCVPISNHLYFYWYRQILGQKVEFLVSFYNNEISEKSEIFDDQFSVERPDGSNFTLKIRSTKLEDSAMYFCASSEEGDEQYFGPGTRLTVT.

V is TRBV5-6 and J is TRBJ1-4, with D possibly TRBD1 on 5 matching bases. The V and J ends lost 0 bases and 7 bases respectively, with 7 bases between them. CDR1 and CDR2 from the germline V gene are SGHDT and YYEEEE. This CDR3 comprises 13 residues. This CDR3 reads CASSLGQIEKLFF. DNA for the CDR3: TGTGCCAGCAGCTTGGGACAGATTGAAAAACTGTTTTTT.

The chain recombines TRBV15 with TRBJ1-2; the D gene is possibly TRBD1 (5 bases). Germline V gene lookup returns CDR1 LNHNV and CDR2 YYDKDF (reference sequence). This CDR3 region has 13 residues. V was cut by 4 bases and J by 6 bases, with 12 bases left in between. CDR3 sequence reads: CATSTGWRDGYTF. CDR3 nucleotide sequence: TGTGCCACCAGCACAGGGTGGAGAGATGGCTACACCTTC.

CDR3 sequence (DNA): TGTGCCATCAGTGAGACCTCCCTGAACACTGAAGCTTTCTTT. Translated, it gives CAISETSLNTEAFF. This rearrangement joins TRBV10-3 to TRBJ1-1; no firm D call. This CDR3 is 14 amino acids long. CDR1 and CDR2 (germline): ENHRY, SYGVKD. V gave up 2 bases and J gave up 0 bases, with 7 bases separating them.

V is TRBV3-1 (or the pseudogene TRBV3-2) and J is TRBJ2-1; 8 bases fit TRBD1. CDR3 length equals 14 residues. CDR1 and CDR2 (germline): LGHDT, YNNKEL (reference sequence). Trimming at V came to 2 bases and at J to 6 bases, leaving 3 bases not matched to a gene. CDR3 bases: TGTGCCAGCAGCCAACAGGGGGCGAGCAATGAGCAGTTCTTC. Protein: CASSQQGASNEQFF.

The genes are TRBV19 and TRBJ1-5, with 7 bases lining up with TRBD1. Germline-derived CDR1 and CDR2 are LNHDA and SQIVND (reference sequence). The CDR3 runs 16 residues. V lost 1 base, J lost 3 bases, and 6 bases stayed unmatched. CDR3: CASSIARQGYNQPQHF. CDR3 coding DNA: TGTGCCAGTAGTATAGCCCGACAGGGATACAATCAGCCCCAGCATTTT.

This clone was detected only once. This chain uses TRBV28 with TRBJ2-7, with 12 bases identical to TRBD1. Per germline, CDR1 MDHEN and CDR2 SYDVKM. With V trimmed by 2 bases and J by 6 bases, 5 bases remained unmatched. CDR3 length: 15 amino acids. CDR3 in amino acids: CASSLGGQGASEQYF. The CDR3 nucleotides read TGTGCCAGCAGTTTAGGGGGACAGGGGGCAAGCGAGCAGTACTTC.

The CDR3 spells CASSEPGGGYGYTF. The CDR3 nucleotides are TGTGCCAGCAGTGAACCAGGGGGCGGCTATGGCTACACCTTC. The chain uses TRBV6-1 and TRBJ1-2, with 8 bases fitting TRBD1. The germline gives CDR1 MNHNS, CDR2 SASEGT. J lost 4 bases, V lost 2 bases, and 3 bases had no gene match. This CDR3 spans 14 amino acids.

CDR3: CAWSTGGPGAEAFF. For the CDR3, the DNA is TGTGCCTGGAGTACAGGGGGCCCAGGCGCTGAAGCTTTCTTT. The chain has TRBV30 and TRBJ1-1; TRBD1 matches 9 bases. This CDR3 has 14 residues. Trimming took 2 bases from V and 6 from J; bases not matched to a gene: 7. Germline-derived CDR1 and CDR2 are GTSNPN and SVGIG (reference sequence). The full variable domain, completed using reference TRBV30 and TRBJ1-1, is SQTIHQWPATLVQPVGSPLSLECTVEGTSNPNLYWYRQAAGRGLQLLFYSVGIGQISSEVPQNLSASRPQDRQFILSSKKLLLSDSGFYLCAWSTGGPGAEAFFGQGTRLTVV.

The CDR3: CASSPKVGSYNSPLHF. CDR3 nucleotides: TGTGCCAGCTCACCAAAGGTGGGCTCCTATAATTCACCCCTCCACTTT. This chain connects TRBV18 to TRBJ1-6; no definite D call. The V end lost 2 bases, the J end lost 0 bases, and 8 bases lay between the germline ends. There are 16 residues in the CDR3. Germline CDR1 is KGHSH and CDR2 is LQKENI.

V usage is TRBV5-1 and J usage is TRBJ1-4; D perhaps matches TRBD1 (6 bases). V was clipped by 4 bases and J by 3 bases, with 13 bases between them. The length of the CDR3 is 15 residues. CDR1 and CDR2 (germline): SGHRS, YFSETQ. The CDR3 DNA reads as TGCGCCAGCAGCAGTACAGGGAGGGCTAATGAAAAACTGTTTTTT. Protein sequence: CASSSTGRANEKLFF.

The genes are TRBV18 and TRBJ1-1; D is uncertain. Germline CDR1 and CDR2: KGHSH and LQKENI. This CDR3 region has 13 residues. The V end was cut by 3 bases, the J end by 10 bases, with 15 bases between. This CDR3 reads CASSPEALVGAFF. The CDR3 coding sequence is TGTGCCAGCTCACCGGAGGCTTTGGTCGGAGCTTTCTTT.

V gene TRBV18 combines with J gene TRBJ2-1; perhaps TRBD2 as D (5 bases). The CDR3 covers 15 residues. Trimming left V 2 bases short and J 1 base short, with 9 bases between. CDR1 and CDR2 from the germline V gene are KGHSH and LQKENI. Here the CDR3 DNA reads TGTGCCAGCTCACCATATTCGGGGTCCTACAATGAGCAGTTCTTC. Translated: CASSPYSGSYNEQFF.

The chain recombines TRBV10-3 with TRBJ2-7; 11 nucleotides match TRBD2. The germline V gene encodes CDR1 ENHRY and CDR2 SYGVKD. CDR3 size: 14 residues. Losses at the gene ends were 6 bases for V and 9 bases for J; bases not matched to a gene: 10. CDR3 DNA sequence: TGTGCCATCAGAACTAGCGGGGGCCCGGATGGGCAGTACTTC. It yields the protein CAIRTSGGPDGQYF.

The chain employs TRBV19 and TRBJ2-1, with TRBD1 matching over 7 bases. CDR3 length equals 14 residues. V gave up 3 bases and J gave up 4 bases; unmatched junction bases: 3. Germline CDR1 LNHDA, CDR2 SQIVND (reference sequence). The CDR3 here is CASSILGQYNEQFF. CDR3 nucleotide sequence: TGTGCCAGTAGTATTCTGGGACAGTACAATGAGCAGTTCTTC. Combining the CDR3 with reference TRBV19 and TRBJ2-1 gives the whole variable domain DGGITQSPKYLFRKEGQNVTLSCEQNLNHDAMYWYRQDPGQGLRLIYYSQIVNDFQKGDIAEGYSVSREKKESFPLTVTSAQKNPTAFYLCASSILGQYNEQFFGPGTRLTVL.

V gene TRBV18 combines with J gene TRBJ2-1; 7 bases are shared with TRBD1. The CDR3 has 15 residues. Germline V gives CDR1 KGHSH, CDR2 LQKENI. J lost 10 bases, V lost 8 bases, and 17 bases had no gene match. CDR3 in amino acids: CASPALGQFGFEQFF. The CDR3 DNA sequence: TGTGCCAGCCCAGCCTTGGGACAGTTCGGGTTCGAGCAGTTCTTC.

The chain carries TRBV18 and TRBJ1-4; tentative D call: TRBD1 (5 bases). CDR1 and CDR2 (germline): KGHSH, LQKENI. Trimming left V 8 bases short and J 8 bases short, with 15 bases between. This CDR3 has 13 residues. DNA for the CDR3: TGTGCCAGCCGACGCCAGGGTGTCGAAAAACTGTTTTTT. Amino acid sequence: CASRRQGVEKLFF.

As regards this clone: The sample contains more than one DNA sequence encoding this CDR3. The CDR3 DNA follows: TGTGCCATCAGTGAAGGAGGCTCGGGAAACACCATATATTTT. This codes for CAISEGGSGNTIYF. This chain links TRBV10-3 with TRBJ1-3, with no clear D. This CDR3 has 14 amino acids. The germline CDR1 and CDR2 sequences are ENHRY and SYGVKD. The V end lost 3 bases, the J end lost 4 bases, and 10 bases lay between the germline ends.